What follows are 28 T cell receptor beta chains derived from one specimen sequenced in a study of OX40 agonist ivuxolimab in advanced cancers. The protocol was immunoSEQ multiplex PCR, while the TCRdb copy is restricted to in-frame clones and leaves out a portion. The sample comprises some 40,000 clones, about 74% of which are singletons, and approximately 12% rests with the top ten. Sequencing used CD4+ or CD8+ T cells sorted from blood, obtained in a trial of the OX40 agonist ivuxolimab. Receptor source: an adult with an advanced solid tumor such as melanoma, head and neck, liver or kidney cancer.

This chain uses TRBV11-2 with TRBJ2-5; TRBD1 is a possible D gene (6 bases). Germline assignment: CDR1 SGHAT and CDR2 FQNNGV. The CDR3 extends over 13 amino acids. V dropped 5 bases and J dropped 2 bases, with 9 bases sitting between them. The CDR3 region is CASSRGIQETQYF. The CDR3 DNA reads TGTGCCAGCAGCAGGGGGATTCAAGAGACCCAGTACTTC.

This sequence joins TRBV19 and TRBJ2-1; D remains ambiguous. The V gene's germline CDR1 is LNHDA and CDR2 SQIVND (reference sequence). The CDR3 has 16 residues. The germline V and J ends were trimmed by 3 bases and 1 base, with 13 bases remaining between them. CDR3 coding DNA: TGTGCCAGTAGTATGGAAGGCCATGGGTCCTACAATGAGCAGTTCTTC. Encoded protein: CASSMEGHGSYNEQFF.

The chain combines TRBV7-2 with TRBJ2-1; D unresolved. The germline V and J ends were trimmed by 1 base and 10 bases, with 11 bases remaining between them. The germline V gene has CDR1 SGHTA and CDR2 FQGNSA. The CDR3 spans 13 residues. CDR3 nucleotides: TGTGCCAGCAGCTTAGAGCAGACAATGGAGCAGTTCTTC. Its protein is CASSLEQTMEQFF. The whole variable domain, remainder taken from reference TRBV7-2 and TRBJ2-1, is GAGVSQSPSNKVTEKGKDVELRCDPISGHTALYWYRQSLGQGLEFLIYFQGNSAPDKSGLPSDRFSAERTGGSVSTLTIQRTQQEDSAVYLCASSLEQTMEQFFGPGTRLTVL.

The chain links TRBV14 to TRBJ2-1, with 12 bases matching TRBD2. This CDR3 is 14 amino acids long. V lost 7 bases, J lost 7 bases, and 5 bases stayed unmatched. Germline CDR1 is SGHDN and CDR2 is FVKESK. CDR3 amino acids: CASNVGTSGNEQFF. In DNA, the CDR3 is TGTGCCAGCAATGTTGGGACTAGCGGGAATGAGCAGTTCTTC. Together with reference TRBV14 and TRBJ2-1, the CDR3 gives the full variable domain: EAGVTQFPSHSVIEKGQTVTLRCDPISGHDNLYWYRRVMGKEIKFLLHFVKESKQDESGMPNNRFLAERTGGTYSTLKVQPAELEDSGVYFCASNVGTSGNEQFFGPGTRLTVL.

The rearrangement uses TRBV1 and TRBJ2-1; the table gives TRBD2 as D, unverified against the DNA. TRBV1 is marked as a pseudogene. CDR3 length equals 12 residues. This chain's CDR3 is CTSSKRGHVRFF. The CDR3 coding sequence is TGCACCAGCAGCAAAAGAGGCCACGTTAGGTTCTTC.

This clone appeared a single time. The rearrangement links TRBV7-2 to TRBJ2-2, with TRBD2 matching 9 bases. This CDR3 is built from 16 residues. CDR1 and CDR2 (germline): SGHTA, FQGNSA. J lost 7 bases, V lost 5 bases, and 11 bases had no gene match. The CDR3 nucleotides are TGTGCCAGCAGCATACAGGTGGCTAGCGGGAACGGGGAGCTGTTTTTT. Amino acids: CASSIQVASGNGELFF.

The chain joins TRBV5-1 to TRBJ2-1; D perhaps matches TRBD2 (5 bases). This CDR3 is 16 amino acids long. V was trimmed by 0 bases and J by 1 base, leaving 11 bases between them. CDR1 is SGHRS and CDR2 is YFSETQ in the germline V gene. CDR3 in DNA: TGCGCCAGCAGCTTGGGAGGACTGCTATCCTACAATGAGCAGTTCTTC. As protein: CASSLGGLLSYNEQFF. The full variable domain, in which reference TRBV5-1 and TRBJ2-1 provide the parts outside the CDR3, is KAGVTQTPRYLIKTRGQQVTLSCSPISGHRSVSWYQQTPGQGLQFLFEYFSETQRNKGNFPGRFSGRQFSNSRSEMNVSTLELGDSALYLCASSLGGLLSYNEQFFGPGTRLTVL.

This clone came up once. The rearrangement uses TRBV6-5 and TRBJ2-7, with 7 positions matching TRBD1. Trimming removed 6 bases from V and 7 bases from J; junction bases left unmatched: 12. The CDR3 loop spans 14 amino acids. Germline CDR1 and CDR2: MNHEY and SVGAGI. The DNA for the CDR3 is TGTGCCAGCAGCCTCGGACAGGTCAGGGGGGAGCAGTACTTC. It encodes CASSLGQVRGEQYF.

The sample holds a few counts of this clone. The J gene is TRBJ2-2, the V gene TRBV7-9, with 10 bases lining up with TRBD1. The CDR3 loop spans 15 amino acids. After removal of 8 bases from V and 2 bases from J, the junction contained 5 bases not matched to a gene. Germline-derived CDR1 and CDR2 are SEHNR and FQNEAQ (reference sequence). In DNA form, the CDR3 reads TGTGCCAGCCGAAGACAGGGGGCAAACACCGGGGAGCTGTTTTTT. It codes for CASRRQGANTGELFF.

This rearrangement joins TRBV6-1 to TRBJ2-7; D possibly corresponds to TRBD2 (6 bases). The CDR3 length is 18 residues. V gave up 1 base and J gave up 1 base, with 20 bases separating them. CDR1 and CDR2 (germline): MNHNS, SASEGT. In nucleotides, the CDR3 is TGTGCCAGCAGTGAAGAGTGGCGGGGTCCGGGATCTTCCTACGAGCAGTACTTC. Its protein product is CASSEEWRGPGSSYEQYF.

This chain connects TRBV9 to TRBJ1-1; D is unresolved. The length of the CDR3 is 11 residues. CDR1 SGDLS and CDR2 YYNGEE come from the germline V gene. V lost 4 bases to trimming and J lost 12 bases, with 13 bases between them. In DNA form, the CDR3 reads TGTGCCAGCAGCTCTAGTGGGAGTACTTTCTTT. Residues: CASSSSGSTFF.

CDR3 in amino acids: CASSKSSGRAIWTDTQYF. Written as DNA, the CDR3 is TGTGCCAGCAGCAAATCTAGCGGGAGGGCCATATGGACAGATACGCAGTATTTT. The rearrangement joins TRBV21-1 to TRBJ2-3; TRBD2 is the table's D call and was not checked against the DNA. TRBV21-1 counts as a pseudogene. The CDR3 contains 18 residues.

The chain combines TRBV7-9 with TRBJ1-5; D not certain. This CDR3 is 15 amino acids long. Trimming pared 5 bases from V and 2 bases from J, leaving 13 bases between. Germline V gene lookup returns CDR1 SEHNR and CDR2 FQNEAQ (reference sequence). CDR3 residues: CASSPPSGGNQPQHF. CDR3 bases: TGTGCCAGCAGCCCCCCATCGGGAGGCAATCAGCCCCAGCATTTT. The whole variable domain, remainder taken from reference TRBV7-9 and TRBJ1-5, is DTGVSQNPRHKITKRGQNVTFRCDPISEHNRLYWYRQTLGQGPEFLTYFQNEAQLEKSRLLSDRFSAERPKGSFSTLEIQRTEQGDSAMYLCASSPPSGGNQPQHFGDGTRLSIL.

The genes are TRBV5-5 and TRBJ1-1, with 8 bases lining up with TRBD1. Germline-derived CDR1 and CDR2 are SGHKS and YYEKEE (reference sequence). The CDR3 runs to 13 residues. The trim removed 4 bases at V and 1 base at J, leaving 0 bases unmatched. The CDR3 nucleotides read TGTGCCAGCAGCGGACAGGGGAACACTGAAGCTTTCTTT. This codes for CASSGQGNTEAFF.

The chain combines TRBV7-8 with TRBJ1-5; D gene ambiguous. The CDR3 is 12 residues long. Germline CDR1 is SGHVS and CDR2 is FQNEAQ. V was shortened by 5 bases and J by 8 bases, with 10 bases between the two germline ends. The DNA for the CDR3 is TGTGCCAGCAGCGTAAGCCCGGAGCCCCAGCATTTT. This gives the protein CASSVSPEPQHF.

The chain uses TRBV28 and TRBJ1-5; D is perhaps TRBD1 (5 bases). Trimming stripped 8 bases from V and 0 bases from J, with 17 bases between. CDR1 is MDHEN, CDR2 SYDVKM, per germline. There are 16 residues in the CDR3. CDR3 sequence reads: CASEKSGGYSNQPQHF. The CDR3 DNA follows: TGTGCCAGCGAGAAATCGGGGGGATATAGCAATCAGCCCCAGCATTTT.

V usage is TRBV9 and J usage is TRBJ1-1; tentative D call: TRBD1 (6 bases). This CDR3 has 12 residues. Germline-derived CDR1 and CDR2 are SGDLS and YYNGEE. The V gene lost 0 bases and the J gene lost 9 bases, with 9 bases spanning the gap. The CDR3 here is CASSVEQGKAFF. The DNA of the CDR3 is TGTGCCAGCAGCGTAGAACAGGGTAAAGCTTTCTTT.

The J gene is TRBJ2-5, the V gene TRBV27; TRBD2 matches 7 bases. Unmatched junction bases numbered 3, after V lost 7 bases and J lost 1 base. Germline V gives CDR1 MNHEY, CDR2 SMNVEV (reference sequence). This CDR3 has 13 residues. For the CDR3, the DNA is TGTGCCAGCAAACCGGGGGGCCAAGAGACCCAGTACTTC. Translated: CASKPGGQETQYF.

The V gene is TRBV5-4, the J gene TRBJ2-5; D may be TRBD2 (6 bases). The DNA end favors TRBJ2-7, so the J call may be wrong. Looked up from germline, CDR1 is SGHNT and CDR2 is YYREEE (reference sequence). The CDR3 runs 14 residues. DNA for the CDR3: TGTGCCAGCAGCTTGGTGGGGGGTAGCTACGAGCAGTACTTC. It codes for CASSLVGGSYEQYF.

This clone was counted between two and nine times. The CDR3, as DNA: TGTGCCAGCTCACCTCAGCGGGAGATCGGGGAGACCCAGTACTTC. It codes for CASSPQREIGETQYF. This chain joins TRBV18 and TRBJ2-5; TRBD2 agrees at 8 bases. The junction had 8 bases not matched to a gene; V was cut back by 3 bases and J by 5 bases. The CDR3 contains 15 residues. CDR1 and CDR2 from the germline V gene are KGHSH and LQKENI.

The chain links TRBV5-6 to TRBJ2-7; 7 nucleotides agree with TRBD1. V was pared by 4 bases and J by 6 bases, with 13 bases of the junction left unmatched. The CDR3 length is 15 residues. Per the germline V gene, CDR1 is SGHDT and CDR2 is YYEEEE. The DNA of the CDR3 is TGTGCCAGCAGCACCCTGACAGGGTACTACGGCGAGCAGTACTTC. Encoded protein: CASSTLTGYYGEQYF.

On this clone itself: Given the absence of the conserved phenylalanine or tryptophan at the CDR3 end, a read error is likely. The chain carries TRBV27 and TRBJ2-7, with D perhaps TRBD2 (6 bases). Looked up from germline, CDR1 is MNHEY and CDR2 is SMNVEV (reference sequence). This CDR3 is built from 15 residues. V lost 4 bases, J lost 1 base, and 14 bases lay in between. CDR3 region: CASSSASAFSYEQYL. Written as DNA, the CDR3 is TGTGCCAGCAGTTCTGCTAGCGCTTTTTCCTACGAGCAGTACCTC.

The chain carries TRBV5-4 and TRBJ2-1, with D perhaps given as TRBD1 or TRBD2 (5 bases each). The germline V gene has CDR1 SGHNT and CDR2 YYREEE (reference sequence). Trimming removed 4 bases at V and 4 bases at J, with 9 bases between. The CDR3 covers 13 residues. CDR3 coding DNA: TGTGCCAGCAGCCGGGACCGATACAATGAGCAGTTCTTC. It codes for CASSRDRYNEQFF.

V usage is TRBV27 and J usage is TRBJ2-7; D unresolved. The CDR3 loop spans 15 amino acids. CDR1 and CDR2 from the germline V gene are MNHEY and SMNVEV (reference sequence). V lost 1 base and J 0 bases, leaving 10 bases between the germline ends. The CDR3: CASSLFPIPSYEQYF. The CDR3 DNA follows: TGTGCCAGCAGTTTATTCCCTATACCCTCCTACGAGCAGTACTTC.

This chain links TRBV23-1 with TRBJ2-7; 10 bases agree with TRBD2. TRBV23-1 is sorted into the ORF group, with uncertain function. This CDR3 is built from 16 residues. The V gene end was trimmed by 0 bases and the J gene end by 2 bases; junction bases not matched to a gene: 4. The CDR3 nucleotides are TGCGCCAGCAGTCAATCGAGGCTAGCGGGGGCCTACGAGCAGTACTTC. This sequence encodes CASSQSRLAGAYEQYF.

The genes are TRBV19 and TRBJ2-1; D ambiguous. Per the germline V gene, CDR1 is LNHDA and CDR2 is SQIVND (reference sequence). The CDR3 length is 14 residues. V was clipped by 6 bases and J by 8 bases, with 17 bases between them. The CDR3 is CASRTERIPHEQFF. The CDR3 DNA reads TGTGCCAGTAGAACAGAACGGATACCACATGAGCAGTTCTTC.

The rearrangement joins TRBV7-2 to TRBJ1-5; the D gene is possibly TRBD1 (6 bases). CDR1 and CDR2 (germline): SGHTA, FQGNSA. The CDR3 contains 14 residues. V was shortened by 9 bases and J by 4 bases, with 16 bases between the two germline ends. CDR3 nucleotides: TGTGCCAGTAGTATGGGGGGCGGGAATCAGCCCCAGCATTTT. Translation: CASSMGGGNQPQHF.

This clone came up a few times. The J gene is TRBJ1-1, the V gene TRBV2; unclear D gene. The V gene lost 6 bases and the J gene lost 5 bases, with 16 bases spanning the gap. This CDR3 spans 14 amino acids. Germline CDR1 reads SNHLY; CDR2 reads FYNNEI. CDR3 in DNA: TGTGCCAGCAGGCCCGACATCCAAGGGACTGAAGCTTTCTTT. Translating gives CASRPDIQGTEAFF.